This entry lists 13 T cell receptor beta chains sequenced from one sample in a study of CD8+CD57+ T cells in acquired aplastic anemia. CD8+CD57+ cell expansion had been shown by flow cytometry in patients chosen for sequencing. Genomic DNA acted as the template from which TCR beta VDJ combination and CDR3 sequence profiling were carried out. TCRdb fed the reads into MiXCR, producing one record per CDR3 protein. The table shows roughly 80,000 distinct CDR3 sequences, with roughly 72% occurring only once. Material for sequencing was sorted CD4+, CD8+, or CD8+CD57+ T cells (not recorded which) from PBMCs. These receptors were obtained from a human donor with aplastic anemia.

The rearrangement uses TRBV20-1 and TRBJ2-1; D assignment may be TRBD1 or TRBD2 (5 bases each). Per germline, CDR1 DFQATT and CDR2 SNEGSKA (reference sequence). The germline V and J ends were trimmed by 4 bases and 7 bases, with 14 bases remaining between them. The CDR3 is 13 residues long. In nucleotides, the CDR3 is TGCAGTGCTACAACCGGGGCCGAGAATGAGCAGTTCTTC. Translated: CSATTGAENEQFF.

The gene calls are TRBV2 and TRBJ2-7; 8 bases agree with TRBD1. With 7 bases clipped from V and 2 bases from J, the junction kept 7 bases outside the gene matches. There are 14 residues in the CDR3. Per germline, CDR1 SNHLY and CDR2 FYNNEI. The CDR3 is CASTVGQVAYEQYF. In nucleotides, the CDR3 is TGTGCCAGCACGGTGGGACAGGTCGCCTACGAGCAGTACTTC.

The chain recombines TRBV15 with TRBJ1-1; tentatively, D is TRBD1 (5 bases). Germline loops: CDR1 LNHNV, CDR2 YYDKDF (reference sequence). The germline V and J ends were trimmed by 6 bases and 7 bases, with 12 bases remaining between them. The CDR3 is made up of 12 amino acids. This chain's CDR3 is CATRTVEGEAFF. In DNA form, the CDR3 reads TGTGCCACCAGGACAGTAGAGGGTGAAGCTTTCTTT.

V and J are TRBV2 and TRBJ2-7; 13 positions agree with TRBD2. This CDR3 comprises 15 residues. Germline V gives CDR1 SNHLY, CDR2 FYNNEI. The J segment lost 3 bases and the V segment lost 7 bases, leaving 6 bases of the junction unmatched. CDR3 protein: CASTELAGGNYEQYF. Here the CDR3 DNA reads TGTGCCAGCACAGAACTAGCGGGGGGGAACTACGAGCAGTACTTC.

This clonotype was observed a handful of times. The V call is TRBV15, the J call TRBJ2-5; no clear D gene. CDR3 length: 13 amino acids. V dropped 0 bases and J dropped 5 bases, with 7 bases sitting between them. Germline lookup yields CDR1 LNHNV and CDR2 YYDKDF (reference sequence). Here the CDR3 DNA reads TGTGCCACCAGCAGAGACCGAGCGGAGACCCAGTACTTC. Translation gives CATSRDRAETQYF.

The chain couples TRBV12-3 or TRBV12-4 to TRBJ1-1, with no clear D. The V gene lost 3 bases and the J gene lost 7 bases, with 9 bases spanning the gap. CDR3 length equals 12 residues. In DNA form, the CDR3 reads TGTGCCAGCAGTTTGGCTAGGAATGAAGCTTTCTTT. It is translated as CASSLARNEAFF.

This chain links TRBV5-1 with TRBJ2-2; perhaps TRBD1 as D (6 bases). The CDR3 length is 15 residues. Trimming took off 6 bases at V and 1 base at J, with 13 bases between the two ends. The V gene's germline CDR1 is SGHRS and CDR2 YFSETQ. DNA for the CDR3: TGCGCCAGCATGTCGGGGACACTGAACACCGGGGAGCTGTTTTTT. The encoded protein is CASMSGTLNTGELFF.

This clonotype was seen more than once but under ten times. This chain's CDR3 is CASSEYYVTTEAFF. The CDR3 nucleotides read TGTGCCAGCAGTGAATATTATGTGACCACTGAAGCTTTCTTT. The chain carries TRBV25-1 and TRBJ1-1; D remains ambiguous. Germline-derived CDR1 and CDR2 are MGHDK and SYGVNS. The V gene lost 0 bases and the J gene lost 4 bases, with 9 bases spanning the gap. There are 14 residues in the CDR3.

The chain has TRBV7-3 and TRBJ2-5; 14 positions agree with TRBD2. V shed 3 bases, J shed 14 bases, and the junction held 8 bases outside the gene matches. There are 14 residues in the CDR3. Germline assignment: CDR1 SGHTA and CDR2 FQGTGA. CDR3 loop: CASSFGTSGSGNYF. The CDR3 nucleotides are TGTGCCAGCAGCTTCGGGACTAGCGGGAGCGGAAATTACTTC. Filled out from reference TRBV7-3 and TRBJ2-5, the complete variable domain reads GAGVSQTPSNKVTEKGKYVELRCDPISGHTALYWYRQSLGQGPEFLIYFQGTGAADDSGLPNDRFFAVRPEGSVSTLKIQRTERGDSAVYLCASSFGTSGSGNYFGPGTRLLVL.

This clonotype was counted many times. The rearrangement links TRBV7-2 to TRBJ1-1; tentative D call: TRBD1 (5 bases). Looked up from germline, CDR1 is SGHTA and CDR2 is FQGNSA. V was clipped by 4 bases and J by 1 base, with 10 bases between them. This CDR3 is built from 14 residues. The CDR3 loop is CASSSEGPNTEAFF. The CDR3 nucleotides are TGTGCCAGCAGCTCCGAGGGACCGAACACTGAAGCTTTCTTT.

The chain employs TRBV29-1 and TRBJ2-3; TRBD1 might be the D (5 bases). V lost 1 base and J lost 4, with 12 bases in between. There are 14 residues in the CDR3. CDR1 SQVTM and CDR2 ANQGSEA come from the germline V gene. The CDR3 nucleotides read TGCAGCGTTGAAGGAGTCAGGGTAGCAGATACGCAGTATTTT. It yields the protein CSVEGVRVADTQYF.

The chain is built from TRBV20-1 and TRBJ1-5; unclear D gene. Trimming removed 2 bases at V and 3 bases at J, with 14 bases between. Germline values: CDR1 DFQATT, CDR2 SNEGSKA (reference sequence). The CDR3 length is 15 residues. CDR3 in amino acids: CSARSSDGTNQPQHF. DNA for the CDR3: TGCAGTGCTAGATCCTCGGACGGAACCAATCAGCCCCAGCATTTT.

The rearrangement links TRBV15 to TRBJ1-6, with D hard to call. Deletions cut 4 bases from V and 10 bases from J, with 14 bases between. This CDR3 spans 14 amino acids. Germline-derived CDR1 and CDR2 are LNHNV and YYDKDF (reference sequence). The CDR3 nucleotides read TGTGCCACCAGCACGGTAGGGTTAGCGTCACCCCTCCACTTT. Residues: CATSTVGLASPLHF.